Listed below are T cell receptor beta chains from one sample, sequenced in a study of T cells in Graves' hyperthyroidism and ophthalmopathy. TCRdb re-called the multiplex PCR reads with MiXCR, one entry per CDR3 protein. The sample records fewer than 650,000 distinct CDR3 sequences, around 14% being singletons. Sequences were obtained from blood. The receptors originated from a woman aged 25 to 39 with Graves' hyperthyroidism that later progressed to Graves' ophthalmopathy. The CDR3 runs from the conserved cysteine through the conserved F or W. The D gene is left open where the match is weak. A row's size may be missing; if present it is once, few, many or a size class.

clone_size d_call j_call v_call cdr3_nt cdr3_aa
many . TRBJ2-7 TRBV2 TGTGCCAGCAGCGTGGCGGGGTACGAGCAGTACTTC CASSVAGYEQYF
. . TRBJ2-2 TRBV9 TGTGCCAGCAGCGTCGCTTCCGGGACGGAGGGATCCTTGGGGGAGCTGTTTTTT CASSVASGTEGSLGELFF
many TRBD1 TRBJ1-5 TRBV2 TGTGCCAGCACGGGGTGGGCAGGGGGCCAGGGACAGCCCCAGCATTTT CASTGWAGGQGQPQHF
many . TRBJ1-1 TRBV14 TGTGCCAGCAGCCAACGGGCCCAGGTTGAGGCTTTCTTT CASSQRAQVEAFF
. TRBD1 TRBJ2-3 TRBV20-1 TGCAGTGCTATCAGGGACAGGGGCACAGATACGCAGTATTTT CSAIRDRGTDTQYF
. TRBD1 TRBJ1-5 TRBV9 TGTGCCAGCAGCGGGACAGGGAGGGAACAGCCCCAGCATTTT CASSGTGREQPQHF
many . TRBJ2-2 TRBV12-3/TRBV12-4 TGTGCCAGCAGTTACAACAGGGCCGGGGAGCTGTTTTTT CASSYNRAGELFF
many . TRBJ2-1 TRBV19 TGTGCCAGTACTCGGACCCATACCTACAATGAGCAGTTCTTC CASTRTHTYNEQFF
many . TRBJ2-5 TRBV28 TGTGCCAGCAGCTTTGGGGGTTGGGAGACCCAGTACTTC CASSFGGWETQYF
few . TRBJ1-5 TRBV12-3/TRBV12-4 TGTGCCAGCGGCCTGGGATCCCGCAATCAGCCCCAGCATTTT CASGLGSRNQPQHF
many TRBD1 TRBJ1-1 TRBV20-1 TGCAGTGCCCGACCCCGACAGGGGCCGAACACTGAAGCTTTCTTT CSARPRQGPNTEAFF
many TRBD1 TRBJ2-3 TRBV20-1 TGCAGTGCTAGAGGGACAGGAGATAAAGATACGCAGTATTTT CSARGTGDKDTQYF
few . TRBJ2-2 TRBV13 TGTGCCAGCAGCCCGACAGGCTTTGATGACACCGGGGAGCTGTTTTTT CASSPTGFDDTGELFF
few TRBD1 TRBJ2-7 TRBV27 TGTGCCAGCAGACGAACAGGGGACGAGCAGTACTTC CASRRTGDEQYF
. TRBD2 TRBJ2-2 TRBV6-2/TRBV6-3 TGTGCCAGCAGTGCCGGGACTAGCGGACCCACCGGGGAGCTGTTTTTT CASSAGTSGPTGELFF
few TRBD1 TRBJ1-5 TRBV7-9 TGTGCCAGCAGTTTTTCTCCGGGACAGGGTAATCAGCCCCAGCATTTT CASSFSPGQGNQPQHF
many . TRBJ1-1 TRBV27 TGTGCCAGCACGGAGGCGGGTGGTTACACTGAAGCTTTCTTT CASTEAGGYTEAFF
few . TRBJ1-5 TRBV6-1 TGTGCCAGCAAGTCCCAGGGGACGGTTGCTCAGCCCCAGCATTTT CASKSQGTVAQPQHF
many TRBD1 TRBJ1-1 TRBV19 TGTGCCAGTAGTACGGACAGGCGCCTTTGGGACACTGAAGCTTTCTTT CASSTDRRLWDTEAFF
many TRBD2 TRBJ2-1 TRBV7-2 TGTGCCAGCAGCTTAGAGGCCCTAGCGGGAGCCCCACGACGTTACAATGAGCAGTTCTTC CASSLEALAGAPRRYNEQFF
. . TRBJ2-1 TRBV3-1 TGTGCCAGCAGCCCGACATGGGGGAGCTCCTACAATGAGCAGTTCTTC CASSPTWGSSYNEQFF
. TRBD1 TRBJ1-5 TRBV6-2/TRBV6-3 TGTGCCAGCAAACAGGGGAATCAGCCCCAGCATTTT CASKQGNQPQHF
. . TRBJ1-3 TRBV10-3 TGTGCCATCAGTGTAGAACAGGCCGCCGACTCTGGAAACACCATATATTTT CAISVEQAADSGNTIYF
many . TRBJ2-7 TRBV11-3 TGTGCCAGCAGCTTAATGTTGCAGGAAACCTACGAGCAGTACTTC CASSLMLQETYEQYF
many . TRBJ2-7 TRBV11-2 TGTGCCAGCAGCCCCTCAAGGACGCTAACTTACGAGCAGTACTTC CASSPSRTLTYEQYF
many . TRBJ2-1 TRBV9 TGTGCCAGCAGCGTAGCCGGGAGCGCCGGCAATGAGCAGTTCTTC CASSVAGSAGNEQFF
. TRBD2 TRBJ2-2 TRBV27 TGTGCCAGCACCACTAGCGGACATATCAACACCGGGGAGCTGTTTTTT CASTTSGHINTGELFF
few . TRBJ1-2 TRBV5-1 TGCGCCAGCAGCTTGTCGTCAGCCCTCTATGGCTACACCTTC CASSLSSALYGYTF
many . TRBJ1-2 TRBV5-1 TGCGCCAGCAGCCAAAACCCCTCCAACTATGGCTACACCTTC CASSQNPSNYGYTF
many . TRBJ1-5 TRBV10-3 TGTGCCATCAGTGAGTCATCCCCCGGGCAGCCCCAGCATTTT CAISESSPGQPQHF
few . TRBJ2-7 TRBV5-8 TGTGCCAGCAGCGTTAGCGACCCCTCCTACGAGCAGTACTTC CASSVSDPSYEQYF
many . TRBJ2-7 TRBV30 TGTGCCTGGACAAGGGTGGAGAGCGAGCAGTACTTC CAWTRVESEQYF
many . TRBJ2-2 TRBV11-2 TGTGCCAGCAGCTTAGGCTCGCGGTGGCAAGGGGGCACCGGGGAGCTGTTTTTT CASSLGSRWQGGTGELFF
few TRBD1 TRBJ1-5 TRBV5-1 TGCGCCAGCAGCTTGGAGGGGGCGAACTATCAGCCCCAGCATTTT CASSLEGANYQPQHF
many TRBD2 TRBJ2-7 TRBV19 TGTGCCAGTAGACTAGCGGGAGGATACGAGCAGTACTTC CASRLAGGYEQYF
few TRBD2 TRBJ2-7 TRBV20-1 TGCAGTTTTTGGGCTAGCGGCTCCTACGAGCAGTACTTC CSFWASGSYEQYF
many TRBD2 TRBJ2-4 TRBV6-2/TRBV6-3 TGTGCCAGCAGGGGCGGACTAGGGGTTCAAAACATTCAGTACTTC CASRGGLGVQNIQYF
many . TRBJ1-2 TRBV25-1 TGTGCCAGCAGTGAATATTTAGAGGGGTCCAACTATGGCTACACCTTC CASSEYLEGSNYGYTF
many TRBD2 TRBJ2-5 TRBV3-1 TGTGCCAGCAGCCAAGCAGCGGGAACAGAGACCCAGTACTTC CASSQAAGTETQYF
many TRBD1 TRBJ1-2 TRBV27 TGTGCCAGCAGGGCAGGGGGTAATAGGGGGGATGGGGTAGGAGGCTACACCTTC CASRAGGNRGDGVGGYTF
many TRBD1 TRBJ1-1 TRBV19 TGTGCCACACTACCGGGACAGGGGGACACTGAAGCTTTCTTT CATLPGQGDTEAFF
few TRBD1 TRBJ2-1 TRBV9 TGTGCCAGCAGCTCCCAGCCGGGACAGGGTCTCGGGGAGCAGTTCTTC CASSSQPGQGLGEQFF
. TRBD1 TRBJ1-2 TRBV28 TGTGCCAGCAGGGGGGGACAGGGCATTCAGGACTATGGCTACACCTTC CASRGGQGIQDYGYTF
few TRBD1 TRBJ2-6 TRBV24-1 TGTGCCACCAGTGTGACAGGGTCCTCTGGGGCCAACGTCCTGACTTTC CATSVTGSSGANVLTF
many . TRBJ2-2 TRBV11-2 TGTGCCAGCAGCTTAGTAGCGTATACCGGGGAGCTGTTTTTT CASSLVAYTGELFF